This TCR beta chain was documented in a study of blood T cell repertoires in COVID-19. Study context: Samples of COVID-19 (acute and convalescent) were obtained from the United States, Italy and Spain. From T cells, B-cell-depleted T cells, or PBMCs came the material, which was cDNA or gDNA.

Germline loops: CDR1 PRHDT, CDR2 FYEKMQ (reference sequence). The V end lost 3 bases, the J end lost 8 bases, and 14 bases lay between the germline ends. CDR3 length equals 14 residues. Authors' methods: From reference gene primer amplification, estimates of nucleated cell counts were derived. Libraries were prepared by immunoSEQ multiplex PCR; TCRdb keeps only in-frame clonotypes and omits some of them. The DNA was the basis for D and trimming; V, J and clone size are from that table. Found here are about 110,000 clones, roughly 88% of them singletons; the top ten hold approximately 2.5%. This receptor was taken from a human donor in a cohort sampled during active COVID-19. The sample taken for sequencing was peripheral blood. The chain joins TRBV13 to TRBJ1-5, with D possibly matching TRBD1 (6 bases). CDR3 region: CASSLGAGTKPQHF. CDR3 sequence (DNA): TGTGCCAGCAGCTTGGGGGCCGGGACGAAGCCCCAGCATTTT.